This TCR beta chain was captured by sequencing in a study of T cells in Graves' hyperthyroidism and ophthalmopathy. Germline V gene sequence: CDR1 LNHDA, CDR2 SQIVND (reference sequence). The CDR3 is 14 residues long. V lost 6 bases and J 1 base, leaving 9 bases between the germline ends. TCR beta CDR3 regions were amplified from RNA. The study used the HTBI primer set for a first-round RT-PCR of the TCR CDR3. MiXCR, run by TCRdb on the multiplex PCR reads, gives a single entry per CDR3 protein. The data contain roughly 660,000 distinct CDR3 sequences, approximately 15% of them seen just once; the ten biggest clones take up roughly a sixth. Newly diagnosed patients aged 18 to 65 had hyperthyroidism of under 2 months' duration. Comment on this clonotype: Its matching antigen is unknown.

Study findings and constraints: The model predicted ophthalmopathy a median roughly 6.5 months before onset.

This sequence originates from a middle-aged man with Graves' hyperthyroidism. Sequences were obtained from blood. The V gene is TRBV19, the J gene TRBJ2-2, with a possible D match to TRBD1 (5 bases). CDR3: CASSMTVNTGELFF. As DNA, the CDR3 is TGTGCCAGTAGCATGACAGTGAACACCGGGGAGCTGTTTTTT.